These 6 T cell receptor beta chains originate from one sample sequenced in a study of blood T cell repertoires in COVID-19. TCRdb's table, derived via immunoSEQ multiplex PCR, lists solely in-frame clones and lacks some. This sample carries around 64,000 clones, 85% to 90% of them seen once, and the ten largest clones take 3.2%. The sequenced material came from peripheral blood. All receptors derive from a man over 45 with active COVID-19.

The rearrangement uses TRBV9 and TRBJ1-5; unclear D gene. Germline values: CDR1 SGDLS, CDR2 YYNGEE. With 0 bases removed from V and 1 base from J, the gap between germline ends came to 11 bases. The CDR3 contains 16 residues. The DNA for the CDR3 is TGTGCCAGCAGCGTAGGAGGCCCGAAAAGCAATCAGCCCCAGCATTTT. Its protein is CASSVGGPKSNQPQHF.

In its sample, this clone was seen a few times. The gene calls are TRBV4-3 and TRBJ2-2; 13 nucleotides line up with TRBD2. The germline V gene has CDR1 LGHNA and CDR2 YSLEER. This CDR3 has 17 residues. V shed 4 bases, J shed 6 bases, and the junction held 8 bases outside the gene matches. The CDR3 here is CASSLGLAGDSPGELFF. The DNA for the CDR3 is TGCGCCAGCAGCCTAGGACTAGCGGGAGATTCTCCCGGGGAGCTGTTTTTT.

This chain uses TRBV6-2 or TRBV6-3 with TRBJ2-1, with a possible D match to TRBD2 (6 bases). This CDR3 region has 16 residues. The V gene's germline CDR1 is MNHEY and CDR2 SVGEGT. Trimming stripped 4 bases from V and 3 bases from J, with 16 bases between. DNA for the CDR3: TGTGCCAGCAGTTCCACCCGGGCGGGGAGCTACAATGAGCAGTTCTTC. Protein sequence: CASSSTRAGSYNEQFF.

J is TRBJ2-1 and V is TRBV13; TRBD2 matches 11 bases. Germline assignment: CDR1 PRHDT and CDR2 FYEKMQ (reference sequence). This CDR3 is 18 amino acids long. After removal of 5 bases from V and 1 base from J, the junction contained 10 bases not matched to a gene. The CDR3 DNA sequence: TGTGCCAGCAGCCCTAGCGGGGGGCCGCGTTTGTCCTACAATGAGCAGTTCTTC. This codes for CASSPSGGPRLSYNEQFF.

This chain uses TRBV30 with TRBJ1-1, with D perhaps TRBD1 (6 bases). V lost 5 bases to trimming and J lost 3 bases, with 13 bases between them. In germline, CDR1 is GTSNPN, CDR2 SVGIG (reference sequence). This CDR3 comprises 13 residues. CDR3 bases: TGTGCCTGGGGGGACACCACGTACACTGAAGCTTTCTTT. Residues: CAWGDTTYTEAFF.

The V call is TRBV5-1, the J call TRBJ1-2; D perhaps matches TRBD1 (5 bases). Germline loops: CDR1 SGHRS, CDR2 YFSETQ. The CDR3 contains 14 residues. Trimming removed 1 base at V and 0 bases at J, with 7 bases between. The CDR3 DNA sequence: TGCGCCAGCAGCTTGCAGGGCCCTAACTATGGCTACACCTTC. The encoded protein is CASSLQGPNYGYTF.